This TCR beta chain comes out of a study of blood T cell repertoires in COVID-19. Study-level background: Donors in the United States, Italy and Spain gave samples during acute or convalescent COVID-19. The analysed material was cDNA or gDNA that came from T cells, B-cell-depleted T cells, or PBMCs.

Sequencing used immunoSEQ multiplex PCR; TCRdb keeps in-frame clones, though not all of them. The profile shows about 91,000 clones, about 76% of them singletons. Germline V gene data show CDR1 as SGHAT and CDR2 as FQNNGV. The length of the CDR3 is 14 residues. Trimming left V 5 bases short and J 3 bases short, with 11 bases between. The receptor was isolated from a woman older than 75 with acute or convalescent COVID-19. The specimen sequenced was peripheral blood. This rearrangement joins TRBV11-2 to TRBJ2-1; D is uncertain. For the CDR3, the DNA is TGTGCCAGCAGCCCACGCACTTTCTACAATGAGCAGTTCTTC. Its translation: CASSPRTFYNEQFF.